What follows are 27 T cell receptor beta chains derived from one specimen sequenced in a study of Ad26.COV2.S vaccination and SARS-CoV-2 variants. Sequenced by immunoSEQ multiplex PCR; TCRdb stores in-frame clones only, minus some. The data contain around 450,000 clones, roughly nine tenths of them singletons. Indicated treatment: around 19 received Ad26.COV2.S at low or high dose, single or two shots; roughly five received placebo; per-sample allocation not given. Collection of samples fell on day 63 after the first vaccine or placebo injection. The input for sequencing was peripheral blood, taken in a trial of Ad26.COV2.S vaccine versus placebo. Receptors were obtained from a person aged 18 to 59 who received the Ad26.COV2.S COVID-19 vaccine or a placebo.

The chain combines TRBV12-3 or TRBV12-4 with TRBJ1-2; no firm D call. V was cut by 7 bases and J by 5 bases, with 14 bases left in between. CDR3 length equals 13 residues. As DNA, the CDR3 is TGTGCCAGCACCCCTTCGGGTGCGTATGGCTACACCTTC. Its protein product is CASTPSGAYGYTF.

The V and J genes are TRBV11-3 and TRBJ2-1; 7 bases align to TRBD1. Losses at the gene ends were 1 base for V and 8 bases for J; bases not matched to a gene: 5. Germline CDR1 SGHNT, CDR2 YENEEA. The CDR3 is 14 amino acids. This CDR3 is CASSLAGGIDEQFF. CDR3 nucleotides: TGTGCCAGCAGCTTAGCAGGGGGTATCGATGAGCAGTTCTTC.

This clone was seen just once. The chain is built from TRBV7-2 and TRBJ2-1; TRBD1 matches 10 bases. This CDR3 has 15 amino acids. Losses at the gene ends were 1 base for V and 7 bases for J; bases not matched to a gene: 4. The germline V gene has CDR1 SGHTA and CDR2 FQGNSA. CDR3 amino acids: CASSLVGQGRNEQFF. The CDR3 DNA follows: TGTGCCAGCAGCTTAGTGGGACAGGGGAGGAATGAGCAGTTCTTC. The whole variable domain, filled in from reference TRBV7-2 and TRBJ2-1, reads GAGVSQSPSNKVTEKGKDVELRCDPISGHTALYWYRQSLGQGLEFLIYFQGNSAPDKSGLPSDRFSAERTGGSVSTLTIQRTQQEDSAVYLCASSLVGQGRNEQFFGPGTRLTVL.

The chain uses TRBV6-2 or TRBV6-3 and TRBJ1-5; possibly TRBD1 for D (6 bases). This CDR3 region has 15 residues. The V end was cut by 1 base, the J end by 1 base, with 8 bases between. The germline V gene encodes CDR1 MNHEY and CDR2 SVGEGT. This CDR3 reads CASSYYRESNQPQHF. As DNA, the CDR3 is TGTGCCAGCAGTTACTACAGGGAAAGCAATCAGCCCCAGCATTTT.

This chain connects TRBV2 to TRBJ2-2; no reliable D call. CDR1 is SNHLY and CDR2 is FYNNEI in the germline V gene. The CDR3 length is 15 residues. V was cut by 8 bases and J by 7 bases, with 20 bases left in between. The CDR3 DNA reads as TGTGCCAGCGGCCGTCGAGCAAGGGATGGCGGGGAGCTGTTTTTT. Translated, it gives CASGRRARDGGELFF.

The genes are TRBV5-6 and TRBJ2-2, with 11 bases identical to TRBD2. The ends lost 4 bases at V and 1 base at J; junction bases unmatched: 3. Germline CDR1 reads SGHDT; CDR2 reads YYEEEE. This CDR3 region has 16 residues. The DNA for the CDR3 is TGTGCCAGCAGCCCCCTAGCGGGGGGGAACACCGGGGAGCTGTTTTTT. It translates to CASSPLAGGNTGELFF.

The V gene is TRBV7-9, the J gene TRBJ2-4; D ambiguous. This CDR3 region has 14 residues. The germline gives CDR1 SEHNR, CDR2 FQNEAQ (reference sequence). V was cut by 3 bases and J by 7 bases, with 13 bases left in between. CDR3 sequence: CASSFLGPGNIQYF. The CDR3, as DNA: TGTGCCAGCAGCTTCCTTGGACCTGGGAACATTCAGTACTTC.

Details on this clone: Other DNA sequences in this specimen translate into the identical CDR3. The J gene is TRBJ1-2, the V gene TRBV5-6; D unclear. Trimming took 4 bases from V and 4 from J, leaving 8 bases between them. Germline assignment: CDR1 SGHDT and CDR2 YYEEEE. The CDR3 length is 12 residues. CDR3 DNA sequence: TGTGCCAGCAGCCCCGGGCCCTATGGCTACACCTTC. This encodes CASSPGPYGYTF. Full variable domain (missing parts from reference TRBV5-6 and TRBJ1-2): DAGVTQSPTHLIKTRGQQVTLRCSPKSGHDTVSWYQQALGQGPQFIFQYYEEEERQRGNFPDRFSGHQFPNYSSELNVNALLLGDSALYLCASSPGPYGYTFGSGTRLTVV.

The chain recombines TRBV2 with TRBJ2-3; D gene uncertain. The ends were cut back, 3 bases at V and 2 bases at J, with 6 bases in the middle. The CDR3 spans 13 residues. Germline V gene sequence: CDR1 SNHLY, CDR2 FYNNEI. CDR3 residues: CASSDRTTDTQYF. Here the CDR3 DNA reads TGTGCCAGCAGTGACAGGACCACAGATACGCAGTATTTT.

This sequence joins TRBV5-4 and TRBJ1-6, with no clear D. Per the germline V gene, CDR1 is SGHNT and CDR2 is YYREEE (reference sequence). V lost 4 bases, J lost 0 bases, and 14 bases lay in between. The CDR3 is 17 residues long. The CDR3 nucleotides are TGTGCCAGCAGCCTGGGTGGCGGCGCCTCCTATAATTCACCCCTCCACTTT. Its translation: CASSLGGGASYNSPLHF.

This clone was recorded only once. This chain joins TRBV4-3 and TRBJ1-5; TRBD1 aligns across 9 bases. V lost 0 bases to trimming and J lost 1 base; unmatched junction nucleotides: 4. The CDR3 totals 17 residues. Germline V gene sequence: CDR1 LGHNA, CDR2 YSLEER. The CDR3 loop reads CASSQDGTGRSNQPQHF. Here the CDR3 DNA reads TGCGCCAGCAGCCAAGATGGGACAGGGAGAAGCAATCAGCCCCAGCATTTT.

The rearrangement links TRBV28 to TRBJ1-4; D is possibly TRBD1 (5 bases). Trimming took 2 bases from V and 11 from J, leaving 12 bases between them. This CDR3 comprises 13 residues. CDR1 MDHEN and CDR2 SYDVKM come from the germline V gene. CDR3 amino acids: CASSLRTWDKLFF. DNA for the CDR3: TGTGCCAGCAGTTTACGGACATGGGACAAACTGTTTTTT. Together with reference TRBV28 and TRBJ1-4, the CDR3 gives the full variable domain: DVKVTQSSRYLVKRTGEKVFLECVQDMDHENMFWYRQDPGLGLRLIYFSYDVKMKEKGDIPEGYSVSREKKERFSLILESASTNQTSMYLCASSLRTWDKLFFGSGTQLSVL.

This rearrangement joins TRBV5-6 to TRBJ1-6; D call uncertain. Trimming took off 0 bases at V and 5 bases at J, with 0 bases between the two ends. This CDR3 spans 12 amino acids. Germline CDR1 is SGHDT and CDR2 is YYEEEE. The CDR3 bases are TGTGCCAGCAGCTTGGATAATTCACCCCTCCACTTT. Protein product: CASSLDNSPLHF.

The chain uses TRBV4-3 and TRBJ2-2; 12 nucleotides match TRBD1. Germline loops: CDR1 LGHNA, CDR2 YSLEER. Germline trimming cut 1 base from V and 7 bases from J; bases unmatched to any gene: 10. This CDR3 is built from 18 residues. Here the CDR3 reads CASSQGRRDRGPNGELFF. In DNA form, the CDR3 reads TGCGCCAGCAGCCAAGGCCGTCGGGACAGGGGGCCGAACGGGGAGCTGTTTTTT.

The chain recombines TRBV29-1 with TRBJ2-1; D not resolved. Germline CDR1 SQVTM, CDR2 ANQGSEA. Trimming stripped 7 bases from V and 7 bases from J, with 8 bases between. CDR3 length: 10 amino acids. CDR3 bases: TGCAGCGGTCTGGCGAATGAGCAGTTCTTC. Translated, it gives CSGLANEQFF.

V gene TRBV9 combines with J gene TRBJ1-1; possible D gene TRBD1, 5 bases. Germline CDR1 SGDLS, CDR2 YYNGEE. The CDR3 has 13 residues. V lost 3 bases and J lost 2, with 8 bases in between. The CDR3, as DNA: TGTGCCAGCAGCGGAGGGGTAAACACTGAAGCTTTCTTT. Protein product: CASSGGVNTEAFF.

This clone appeared once. This chain uses TRBV6-5 with TRBJ1-2; D call uncertain. The V end lost 7 bases, the J end lost 2 bases, and 8 bases lay between the germline ends. CDR1 MNHEY and CDR2 SVGAGI come from the germline V gene. This CDR3 is 12 amino acids long. The CDR3 DNA reads as TGTGCCAGCACCCTGGACAACTATGGCTACACCTTC. This translates into CASTLDNYGYTF.

V usage is TRBV5-5 and J usage is TRBJ1-6, with a possible D match to TRBD1 (5 bases). The CDR3 runs 16 residues. Trimming took 3 bases from V and 14 from J, leaving 24 bases between them. Germline values: CDR1 SGHKS, CDR2 YYEKEE (reference sequence). CDR3 in DNA: TGTGCCAGCAGCTCCGGGACTGGGTCCGTGGTATTCACCCTCCACTTT. Its protein product is CASSSGTGSVVFTLHF.

The J gene is TRBJ1-2, the V gene TRBV6-2 or TRBV6-3; D unclear. The CDR3 contains 14 residues. Germline V gives CDR1 MNHEY, CDR2 SVGEGT. The germline V and J ends were trimmed by 0 bases and 4 bases, with 9 bases remaining between them. The chain's CDR3 is CASSYSPGFYGYTF. DNA of the CDR3: TGTGCCAGCAGTTACTCCCCGGGCTTCTATGGCTACACCTTC.

The CDR3 is CASSRGARRESGANVLTF. The CDR3 bases are TGCGCCAGCAGCCGCGGCGCCCGCAGGGAGTCTGGGGCCAACGTCCTGACTTTC. The chain recombines TRBV4-3 with TRBJ2-6; either TRBD1 or TRBD2 may fit D (5 bases each). V was clipped by 4 bases and J by 1 base, with 17 bases between them. Germline V gives CDR1 LGHNA, CDR2 YSLEER. The length of the CDR3 is 18 residues.

This clone was counted once. V usage is TRBV18 and J usage is TRBJ2-7; 9 bases fit TRBD1. CDR3 size: 14 residues. Per germline, CDR1 KGHSH and CDR2 LQKENI. V was clipped by 6 bases and J by 7 bases; unmatched bases: 10. CDR3 sequence (DNA): TGTGCCAGCTCTTCAAAACAGGGGGCGGGGGAGCAGTACGTC. It translates to CASSSKQGAGEQYV.

The rearrangement links TRBV18 to TRBJ1-3, with D maybe TRBD1 (5 bases). The germline gives CDR1 KGHSH, CDR2 LQKENI. V lost 1 base and J 0 bases, leaving 7 bases between the germline ends. This CDR3 is built from 15 residues. The CDR3 is CASSPLGVSGNTIYF. The CDR3 coding sequence is TGTGCCAGCTCACCACTGGGGGTCTCTGGAAACACCATATATTTT.

J is TRBJ2-3 and V is TRBV5-4, with D unresolved. The CDR3 is 14 residues long. Trimming removed 0 bases at V and 2 bases at J, with 7 bases between. Germline V gene data show CDR1 as SGHNT and CDR2 as YYREEE (reference sequence). CDR3 residues: CASSLDWATDTQYF. The CDR3 coding sequence is TGTGCCAGCAGCTTGGATTGGGCCACAGATACGCAGTATTTT.

As DNA, the CDR3 is TGTGCCAGCAGCTTAGGATCGTTGTGGGCTAGCGGGGGTTCTAGCACAGATACGCAGTATTTT. Its protein product is CASSLGSLWASGGSSTDTQYF. The chain joins TRBV7-6 to TRBJ2-3; 10 nucleotides line up with TRBD2. The CDR3 loop spans 21 amino acids. The germline V gene has CDR1 SGHVS and CDR2 FNYEAQ. Trimming cost V 1 base and J 0 bases; bases outside gene matches: 16.

A remark on this clone: The sample contains more than one DNA sequence encoding this CDR3. The chain recombines TRBV9 with TRBJ1-1; the D is unclear. Germline CDR1 SGDLS, CDR2 YYNGEE. V was pared by 0 bases and J by 1 base, with 7 bases between. The CDR3 totals 14 residues. Written as DNA, the CDR3 is TGTGCCAGCAGCGTAGAGGTTGGGAACACTGAAGCTTTCTTT. It is translated as CASSVEVGNTEAFF.

This chain links TRBV11-3 with TRBJ1-4; D perhaps matches TRBD1 (6 bases). V was trimmed by 1 base and J by 5 bases, leaving 11 bases between them. The CDR3 is 15 amino acids. Germline V gene lookup returns CDR1 SGHNT and CDR2 YENEEA. Written as DNA, the CDR3 is TGTGCCAGCAGCTTAGGCAGGGGAGGAAATGAAAAACTGTTTTTT. Translated: CASSLGRGGNEKLFF. The variable domain in full, with the rest retrieved from reference TRBV11-3 and TRBJ1-4, is EAGVVQSPRYKIIEKKQPVAFWCNPISGHNTLYWYLQNLGQGPELLIRYENEEAVDDSQLPKDRFSAERLKGVDSTLKIQPAELGDSAVYLCASSLGRGGNEKLFFGSGTQLSVL.

The V call is TRBV28, the J call TRBJ1-5, with 7 positions matching TRBD1. The CDR3 has 16 residues. Germline V CDR1 and CDR2: MDHEN, SYDVKM. With V trimmed by 2 bases and J by 3 bases, 7 bases remained unmatched. The CDR3 coding sequence is TGTGCCAGCAGTTTACACCCGGGACAGACCAATCAGCCCCAGCATTTT. Residues: CASSLHPGQTNQPQHF.